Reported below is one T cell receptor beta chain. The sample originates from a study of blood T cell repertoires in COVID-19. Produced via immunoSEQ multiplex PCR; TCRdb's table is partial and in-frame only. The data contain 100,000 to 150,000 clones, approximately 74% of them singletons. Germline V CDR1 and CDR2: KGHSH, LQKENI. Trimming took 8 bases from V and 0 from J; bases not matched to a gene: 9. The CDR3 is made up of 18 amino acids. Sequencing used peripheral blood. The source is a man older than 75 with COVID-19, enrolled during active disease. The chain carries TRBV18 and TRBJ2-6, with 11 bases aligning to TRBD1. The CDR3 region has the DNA TGTGCCAGCCTCACCGGGACAGGGGGTTTCTCTGGGGCCAACGTCCTGACTTTC. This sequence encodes CASLTGTGGFSGANVLTF.